This T cell receptor beta chain comes out of a study of T cell responses to AZD1222 COVID-19 vaccine (dated by TCRdb to the early 2020s). Background on the whole study: TCR sequencing covered more than 230 trial participants: 200 to 210 given two doses of AZD1222 and about 26 given two doses of MenACWY control vaccine. Trial participants were enrolled by age into subgroups of 18-55, 56-69 and 70-plus years, and roughly 150, 30 and 60 TCR-sequenced participants, respectively, were included in these subgroups. Results the study describes overall, beyond this receptor: No day 14 peak-response samples were available, so repertoires were characterized only after the peak T cell response. Vaccine-associated CD4 TCRs spanned the whole spike protein, with dominant responses in regions 160-218 and 743-854. Conclusions about previously exposed vaccinees are limited, since just six AZD1222 recipients were seropositive for SARS-CoV-2 at baseline. The 56-69-year group was small, and its depth increase did not reach significance, likely because of low power. Most participants were white British and females outnumbered males, and the authors suggested that clonal diversity may have been underestimated. Reportedly, close to half of the unique spike-specific TCRs recognized epitopes lying outside the regions that are mutated in the B.1.351 and B.1.1.7 variants. After two AZD1222 doses, both the breadth and the depth of spike-specific TCRs were significantly higher than at day 0 and than in MenACWY recipients.

Reading from cysteine to phenylalanine, the CDR3 counts 15 amino acids. The kept DNA is CDR3 alone, 45 bases in frame from the first base. V is cut by 4 bases and J by 0 bases, and the space between the germline ends is 11 bases. Based on the germline V gene, the CDR1 and CDR2 sequences are SGHDT and YYEEEE. The CDR3 regions of human TCRbeta chains were subjected to immunosequencing. The study's processing was this. Repertoire TCRs were checked for matches against a reference library of SARS-CoV-2-specific TCRs that had been generated using the MIRA antigen-specificity platform. Breadth meant the fraction of unique TCRs that were SARS-CoV-2-associated, whereas depth meant the fraction of total T cells that were SARS-CoV-2-associated. Each spike-specific TCR was assigned to its reactive spike region and to a CD4 or CD8 class using the MIRA data. Log10-transformed breadth and depth values were compared by one-way ANOVA with Sidak's multiple comparisons tests. TCRdb obtained this table from immuneACCESS and retained in-frame rearrangements with V and J assigned. These tables miss some clones; where compared with another copy, unresolved V genes account for less than half of the shortfall, and the remainder is unexplained. The V and J calls and clone size are taken from that table; D and trimming were inferred from the DNA. For this sample there are 130,000 or so clones; about 90% appear just once. The ten largest clonotypes hold approximately 8% of the sample.

To note about this clone: The antigen it binds to is not known. It has no much larger one-base neighbor in the sample; base qualities were not kept.

Sample time point, as interpreted from the label and publication: about 28 days (+/-7) after the second vaccine dose. This sample's treatment or condition label indicates: meningococcal conjugate vaccine given as trial control. The vaccinee samples were drawn from two UK trials, COV001 and COV002, one of which was a single-blind randomized controlled phase 2/3 trial testing AZD1222 (ChAdOx1 nCoV-19) in healthy adults. For TCRbeta chain sequencing, PBMC samples from trial participants were taken at day 0 and at day 28 after the second dose. The sample was peripheral blood, taken 28 days after the second dose of the MenACWY control vaccine. The rearrangement joined TRBV5-6 to TRBJ1-3; the D gene lacks a confident call. The receptor was isolated from an adult who received the MenACWY meningococcal vaccine as a control. The DNA sequence follows: TGTGCCAGCAGCCGGAGTTGGGGCTCTGGAAACACCATATATTTT. Translated, it gives CASSRSWGSGNTIYF.